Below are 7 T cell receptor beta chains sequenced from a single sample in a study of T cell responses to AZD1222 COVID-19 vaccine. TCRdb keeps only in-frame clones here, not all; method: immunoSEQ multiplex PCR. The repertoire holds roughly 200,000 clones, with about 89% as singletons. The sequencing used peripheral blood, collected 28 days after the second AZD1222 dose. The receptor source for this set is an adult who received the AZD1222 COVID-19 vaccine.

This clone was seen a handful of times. The CDR3 bases are TGTGCCATCAGTGACCGACATTTGCGGTTCGGCCATGAGCAGTTCTTC. Translated, it gives CAISDRHLRFGHEQFF. The V and J genes are TRBV10-3 and TRBJ2-1; unclear D gene. Trimming stripped 3 bases from V and 8 bases from J, with 20 bases between. CDR3 length equals 16 residues. The germline V gene encodes CDR1 ENHRY and CDR2 SYGVKD.

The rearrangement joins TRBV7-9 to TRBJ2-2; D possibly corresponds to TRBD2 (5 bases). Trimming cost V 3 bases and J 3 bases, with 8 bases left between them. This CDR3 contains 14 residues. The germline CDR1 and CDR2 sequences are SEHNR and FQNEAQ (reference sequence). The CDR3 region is CASSFGLHTGELFF. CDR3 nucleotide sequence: TGTGCCAGCAGCTTTGGACTCCACACCGGGGAGCTGTTTTTT.

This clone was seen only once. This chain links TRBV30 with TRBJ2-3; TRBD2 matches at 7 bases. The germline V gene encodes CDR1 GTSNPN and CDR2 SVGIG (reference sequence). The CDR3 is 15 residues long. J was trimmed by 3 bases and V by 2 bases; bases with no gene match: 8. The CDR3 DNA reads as TGTGCCTGGAGTCCCAGCGGGATCTTAACAGATACGCAGTATTTT. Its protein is CAWSPSGILTDTQYF.

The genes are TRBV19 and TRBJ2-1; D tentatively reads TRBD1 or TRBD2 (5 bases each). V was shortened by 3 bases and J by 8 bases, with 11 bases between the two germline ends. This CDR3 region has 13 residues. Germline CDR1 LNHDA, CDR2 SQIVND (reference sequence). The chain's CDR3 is CASSMDWGDEQFF. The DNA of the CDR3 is TGTGCCAGTAGTATGGACTGGGGCGATGAGCAGTTCTTC.

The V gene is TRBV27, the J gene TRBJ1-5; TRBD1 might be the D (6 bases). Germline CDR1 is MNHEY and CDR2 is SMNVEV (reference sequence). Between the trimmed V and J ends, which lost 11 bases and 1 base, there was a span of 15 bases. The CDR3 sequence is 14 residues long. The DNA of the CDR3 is TGTGCCTCCCGAGGGGGGAAGAGCAATCAGCCCCAGCATTTT. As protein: CASRGGKSNQPQHF.

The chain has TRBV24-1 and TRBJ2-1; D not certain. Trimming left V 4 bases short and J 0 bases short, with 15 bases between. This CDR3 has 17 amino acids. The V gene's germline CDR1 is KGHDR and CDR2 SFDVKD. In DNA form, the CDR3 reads TGTGCCACCAGTGACAGAATTGATAAGAGCTCCTACAATGAGCAGTTCTTC. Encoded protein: CATSDRIDKSSYNEQFF.

CDR3 protein: CASSLEVTLGYNEQFF. The CDR3 nucleotides read TGTGCCAGCAGTTTAGAGGTTACTCTAGGGTACAATGAGCAGTTCTTC. The chain employs TRBV27 and TRBJ2-1; no definite D call. Trimming shortened V by 2 bases and J by 4 bases, and 15 bases separated the two germline ends. CDR1 is MNHEY, CDR2 SMNVEV, per germline (reference sequence). This CDR3 region has 16 residues.